The rows below give T cell receptor beta chains drawn from one sample of a study of cytomegalovirus exposure and HLA in healthy donors. Generated by immunoSEQ multiplex PCR, the TCRdb table keeps only in-frame clones and is missing some. The sample contains some 150,000 clones, around four fifths of which appear only once. Sequencing was performed on PBMCs. Source of these receptors: a woman between 50 and 59 years old in good health and CMV-seronegative. CDR3s include the opening cysteine and the closing phenylalanine or tryptophan. D genes are given only for firm matches. Expanded clones get a size class; other rows say once, few or many, or leave the size out.

D gene	clone size	V gene	J gene	CDR3 protein	CDR3 DNA
.	.	TRBV14	TRBJ2-1	CASSPQKQGRSHEQFF	TGTGCCAGCAGCCCTCAAAAACAGGGTAGGAGCCATGAGCAGTTCTTC
.	.	TRBV7-3	TRBJ1-2	CASSLAPRDPNYGYTF	TGTGCCAGCAGCTTAGCCCCTCGGGATCCTAACTATGGCTACACCTTC
.	.	TRBV5-1	TRBJ2-3	CASSWGQAFTDTQYF	TGCGCCAGCAGCTGGGGACAAGCGTTCACAGATACGCAGTATTTT
.	.	TRBV4-1	TRBJ2-3	CASSPRLGGGLPSSTDTQYF	TGCGCCAGCAGCCCCCGTCTTGGGGGGGGCCTACCCTCAAGCACAGATACGCAGTATTTT
.	.	TRBV9	TRBJ2-7	CASSVGGQATYEQYF	TGTGCCAGCAGCGTAGGAGGGCAGGCTACCTACGAGCAGTACTTC
TRBD2	once	TRBV9	TRBJ2-7	CASSVGSAGVGYEQYF	TGTGCCAGCAGCGTAGGTTCGGCGGGAGTAGGCTACGAGCAGTACTTC
.	few	TRBV6-5	TRBJ2-2	CASTRGPGELFF	TGTGCCAGCACCAGGGGCCCCGGGGAGCTGTTTTTT
TRBD2	.	TRBV5-1	TRBJ2-7	CASSQLAGEQYF	TGCGCCAGCAGCCAACTAGCGGGGGAGCAGTACTTC
TRBD1	.	TRBV28	TRBJ2-7	CASSSQREDRARQYF	TGTGCCAGCAGTTCCCAGAGGGAGGACAGGGCCCGGCAGTACTTC
TRBD1	.	TRBV19	TRBJ2-3	CAGSIRTGSTDTQYF	TGTGCCGGTAGTATTAGGACAGGGAGCACAGATACGCAGTATTTT
.	.	TRBV29-1	TRBJ2-3	CSVAGRTTDTQYF	TGCAGCGTCGCGGGACGGACCACAGATACGCAGTATTTT
.	.	TRBV18	TRBJ2-7	CASSRTDSYEQYF	TGTGCCAGCTCACGGACAGACTCCTACGAGCAGTACTTC
.	few	TRBV7-9	TRBJ2-1	CASSLAAGSYNEQFF	TGTGCCAGCAGCTTAGCGGCAGGGTCCTACAATGAGCAGTTCTTC
TRBD1	.	TRBV7-8	TRBJ2-7	CASSLVDRGYEQYF	TGTGCCAGCAGCTTAGTGGACAGGGGCTACGAGCAGTACTTC
TRBD1	.	TRBV5-1	TRBJ2-1	CASRPGQGDTYNEQFF	TGCGCCAGCAGACCGGGACAGGGGGACACCTACAATGAGCAGTTCTTC
.	.	TRBV27	TRBJ1-5	CASSLRNGGQPQHF	TGTGCCAGCAGTTTAAGGAATGGAGGACAGCCCCAGCATTTT
.	.	TRBV2	TRBJ2-1	CASKPNGVVGEQFF	TGTGCCAGCAAGCCCAACGGTGTAGTGGGCGAGCAGTTCTTC
.	.	TRBV5-6	TRBJ2-5	CASSLADQETQYF	TGTGCCAGCAGCTTGGCAGATCAAGAGACCCAGTACTTC
.	.	TRBV11-2	TRBJ1-1	CASSYLTDTTEAFF	TGTGCCAGCAGCTACCTGACAGATACCACTGAAGCTTTCTTT
.	.	TRBV7-6	TRBJ2-6	CASSLLVAISGANVLTF	TGTGCCAGCAGCTTATTAGTCGCCATCTCTGGGGCCAACGTCCTGACTTTC
TRBD1	.	TRBV5-1	TRBJ2-3	CASSVGTGGDTQYF	TGCGCCAGCAGCGTCGGGACAGGGGGTGATACGCAGTATTTT
.	.	TRBV9	TRBJ1-1	CASSPTRGAAFF	TGTGCCAGCAGCCCCACGCGGGGGGCGGCTTTCTTT